One sample yielded the 29 T cell receptor beta chains listed below, sequenced in a study of cytomegalovirus exposure and HLA in healthy donors. The PCR contained 60 Vbeta and 13 Jbeta primers. Libraries were prepared by immunoSEQ multiplex PCR; TCRdb keeps only in-frame clonotypes and omits some of them. The table shows roughly 200,000 clones, with 75% to 90% occurring only once. Sample: PBMCs. These receptors were collected from a man in his fifties in good health and CMV-seronegative.

The chain combines TRBV7-2 with TRBJ2-3, with D maybe TRBD2 (6 bases). The CDR3 contains 16 residues. Germline V gives CDR1 SGHTA, CDR2 FQGNSA. V lost 0 bases to trimming and J lost 4 bases, with 14 bases between them. CDR3 sequence: CASSLAGVSGADTQYF. As DNA, the CDR3 is TGTGCCAGCAGCTTAGCGGGGGTGTCGGGGGCAGATACGCAGTATTTT.

J is TRBJ2-3 and V is TRBV6-5; 12 nucleotides match TRBD2. This CDR3 spans 15 amino acids. CDR1 and CDR2 (germline): MNHEY, SVGAGI. The junction had 5 bases not matched to a gene; V was cut back by 6 bases and J by 4 bases. CDR3 coding DNA: TGTGCCAGCAGGGAACTAGCGGGGGGCTCAGATACGCAGTATTTT. Translated, it gives CASRELAGGSDTQYF.

V is TRBV5-3 and J is TRBJ2-7; D is possibly TRBD2 (5 bases). TRBV5-3 is sorted into the ORF group, with uncertain function. Trimming pared 0 bases from V and 6 bases from J, leaving 7 bases between. The CDR3 is 12 amino acids. DNA of the CDR3: TGTGCCAGAAGCTTGGATGAGGGCGAGCAGTACTTC. Protein sequence: CARSLDEGEQYF.

The rearrangement joins TRBV29-1 to TRBJ1-2; 7 bases agree with TRBD1. The germline V gene encodes CDR1 SQVTM and CDR2 ANQGSEA. The length of the CDR3 is 13 residues. V shed 7 bases and J 0 bases; nucleotides not matched to a gene: 5. The CDR3 DNA reads as TGCAGCGCAGGGACAGTCGCTAACTATGGCTACACCTTC. It is translated as CSAGTVANYGYTF. Using reference TRBV29-1 and TRBJ1-2 for the parts outside the CDR3, the full variable domain is SAVISQKPSRDICQRGTSLTIQCQVDSQVTMMFWYRQQPGQSLTLIATANQGSEATYESGFVIDKFPISRPNLTFSTLTVSNMSPEDSSIYLCSAGTVANYGYTFGSGTRLTVV.

The rearrangement links TRBV19 to TRBJ2-1, with 11 bases aligning to TRBD1. The CDR3 has 15 amino acids. CDR1 LNHDA and CDR2 SQIVND come from the germline V gene (reference sequence). The V and J ends lost 6 bases and 4 bases, in that order; junction bases with no gene match: 5. CDR3 sequence reads: CASSPDRGLYNEQFF. In nucleotides, the CDR3 is TGTGCCAGTAGCCCGGACAGGGGGCTTTACAATGAGCAGTTCTTC.

The sample holds a few counts of this clone. The V gene is TRBV5-1, the J gene TRBJ1-1; TRBD1 is a possible D gene (6 bases). There are 16 residues in the CDR3. V was pared by 1 base and J by 5 bases, with 18 bases between. Germline CDR1 reads SGHRS; CDR2 reads YFSETQ. The CDR3 DNA follows: TGCGCCAGCAGCTTGTTAGGGGGGGGATTGGGAACTGAAGCTTTCTTT. Translating it yields CASSLLGGGLGTEAFF.

This clone was seen only a few times. The chain recombines TRBV6-6 with TRBJ1-4; maybe TRBD1 (5 bases). In germline, CDR1 is MNHNY, CDR2 SVGAGI (reference sequence). This CDR3 contains 12 residues. Trimming removed 6 bases from V and 14 bases from J, with 16 bases in between. As DNA, the CDR3 is TGTGCCAGCAGCGACCCAGGGCCCTACCTGTTTTTT. Amino acids: CASSDPGPYLFF.

This sequence joins TRBV28 and TRBJ2-5; D uncertain. Germline assignment: CDR1 MDHEN and CDR2 SYDVKM. Trimming stripped 1 base from V and 2 bases from J, with 5 bases between. The CDR3 is 13 amino acids. The CDR3 bases are TGTGCCAGCAGTTTATCCCCACAAGAGACCCAGTACTTC. The encoded protein is CASSLSPQETQYF.

The V gene is TRBV2, the J gene TRBJ2-1; 14 bases align to TRBD2. The CDR3 is 15 amino acids. Germline CDR1 is SNHLY and CDR2 is FYNNEI. V was clipped by 9 bases and J by 10 bases; unmatched bases: 11. CDR3 nucleotide sequence: TGTGCCAGTCAAAGACTAGCGGGAGGGCCACACGAGCAGTTCTTC. Encoded protein: CASQRLAGGPHEQFF.

This rearrangement joins TRBV18 to TRBJ1-5, with D unclear. V lost 1 base, J lost 2 bases, and 12 bases lay in between. The length of the CDR3 is 16 residues. CDR1 and CDR2 (germline): KGHSH, LQKENI. The CDR3 DNA reads TGTGCCAGCTCACCACAAAACGGTCAGGGCAATCAGCCCCAGCATTTT. This codes for CASSPQNGQGNQPQHF.

The chain carries TRBV30 and TRBJ1-5; D is perhaps TRBD1 (5 bases). Trimming took off 0 bases at V and 7 bases at J, with 10 bases between the two ends. Germline V gene sequence: CDR1 GTSNPN, CDR2 SVGIG (reference sequence). This CDR3 contains 13 residues. This chain's CDR3 is CAWSVRGWQPQHF. CDR3 nucleotides: TGTGCCTGGAGTGTAAGGGGATGGCAGCCCCAGCATTTT.

The chain recombines TRBV7-2 with TRBJ2-7; 14 nucleotides match TRBD2. Germline V gives CDR1 SGHTA, CDR2 FQGNSA. J was trimmed by 2 bases and V by 5 bases; bases with no gene match: 8. The CDR3 is 17 amino acids. Here the CDR3 DNA reads TGTGCCAGCAGCGTTACAGCGACTAGCGGGAGGGCCTACGAGCAGTACTTC. Translation gives CASSVTATSGRAYEQYF.

The chain is built from TRBV7-3 and TRBJ1-3; perhaps TRBD1 as D (5 bases). The CDR3 runs 14 residues. The ends were cut back, 5 bases at V and 2 bases at J, with 10 bases in the middle. Germline CDR1 SGHTA, CDR2 FQGTGA. The CDR3 is CASSPGGTGNTIYF. CDR3 nucleotide sequence: TGTGCCAGCAGCCCCGGGGGAACTGGAAACACCATATATTTT. Full variable domain (remainder filled in from reference TRBV7-3 and TRBJ1-3): GAGVSQTPSNKVTEKGKYVELRCDPISGHTALYWYRQSLGQGPEFLIYFQGTGAADDSGLPNDRFFAVRPEGSVSTLKIQRTERGDSAVYLCASSPGGTGNTIYFGEGSWLTVV.

The gene calls are TRBV19 and TRBJ2-2; TRBD2 agrees at 7 bases. With V trimmed by 7 bases and J by 5 bases, 4 bases remained unmatched. Germline assignment: CDR1 LNHDA and CDR2 SQIVND (reference sequence). CDR3 length equals 13 residues. The CDR3 spells CASNQRGTGELFF. In DNA form, the CDR3 reads TGTGCCAGTAACCAGCGGGGAACCGGGGAGCTGTTTTTT.

The gene calls are TRBV28 and TRBJ2-5; 10 bases align to TRBD2. Looked up from germline, CDR1 is MDHEN and CDR2 is SYDVKM. V lost 6 bases to trimming and J lost 9 bases; unmatched junction nucleotides: 10. The CDR3 consists of 14 residues. The CDR3 DNA is TGTGCCAGCAGCTTGGGACTAGCGTCCGGTCCCCAGTACTTC. Amino acid sequence: CASSLGLASGPQYF.

The chain combines TRBV14 with TRBJ2-2; D uncertain. The CDR3 length is 16 residues. CDR1 is SGHDN, CDR2 FVKESK, per germline. Trimming cost V 1 base and J 8 bases, with 17 bases left between them. CDR3 amino acids: CASSQAGPLQGGELFF. CDR3 sequence (DNA): TGTGCCAGCAGCCAAGCAGGTCCTCTACAAGGAGGGGAGCTGTTTTTT.

V and J are TRBV28 and TRBJ2-2; a weak D match, TRBD2 (6 bases). V was shortened by 6 bases and J by 0 bases, with 14 bases between the two germline ends. The CDR3 sequence is 16 residues long. Germline V gene sequence: CDR1 MDHEN, CDR2 SYDVKM. The DNA for the CDR3 is TGTGCCAGCAGCTCCGCTAGCGCCGCGAACACCGGGGAGCTGTTTTTT. Translated: CASSSASAANTGELFF. Together with reference TRBV28 and TRBJ2-2, the CDR3 gives the full variable domain: DVKVTQSSRYLVKRTGEKVFLECVQDMDHENMFWYRQDPGLGLRLIYFSYDVKMKEKGDIPEGYSVSREKKERFSLILESASTNQTSMYLCASSSASAANTGELFFGEGSRLTVL.

The chain uses TRBV7-3 and TRBJ2-7; D not resolved. This CDR3 contains 12 residues. With 2 bases removed from V and 6 bases from J, the gap between germline ends came to 8 bases. The V gene's germline CDR1 is SGHTA and CDR2 FQGTGA. The CDR3 coding sequence is TGTGCCAGCAGCTTATTTCTCCGCGAGCAGTACTTC. Amino acid sequence: CASSLFLREQYF.

The chain employs TRBV5-1 and TRBJ2-3, with 8 bases identical to TRBD2. Per the germline V gene, CDR1 is SGHRS and CDR2 is YFSETQ. The CDR3 totals 15 residues. V was clipped by 1 base and J by 2 bases; unmatched bases: 3. The CDR3 sequence: CASSLRGGFTDTQYF. The CDR3, as DNA: TGCGCCAGCAGCTTGCGCGGGGGGTTCACAGATACGCAGTATTTT. Using reference TRBV5-1 and TRBJ2-3 for the parts outside the CDR3, the full variable domain is KAGVTQTPRYLIKTRGQQVTLSCSPISGHRSVSWYQQTPGQGLQFLFEYFSETQRNKGNFPGRFSGRQFSNSRSEMNVSTLELGDSALYLCASSLRGGFTDTQYFGPGTRLTVL.

This chain uses TRBV7-9 with TRBJ2-1; 8 bases align to TRBD1. CDR1 and CDR2 from the germline V gene are SEHNR and FQNEAQ (reference sequence). V lost 6 bases, J lost 6 bases, and 7 bases stayed unmatched. The CDR3 runs 14 residues. CDR3 bases: TGTGCCAGCAGTTCGACAGGGGTCATCAATGAGCAGTTCTTC. It yields the protein CASSSTGVINEQFF.

This clone was recorded once. The rearrangement links TRBV29-1 to TRBJ2-2; D is perhaps TRBD2 (5 bases). The V end was cut by 7 bases, the J end by 4 bases, with 13 bases between. This CDR3 spans 13 amino acids. CDR1 is SQVTM and CDR2 is ANQGSEA in the germline V gene. The CDR3 coding sequence is TGCAGCGGGCAATTTGGGAGCACCGGGGAGCTGTTTTTT. Translated: CSGQFGSTGELFF.

This chain joins TRBV9 and TRBJ2-5, with 8 bases lining up with TRBD1. Germline V gene sequence: CDR1 SGDLS, CDR2 YYNGEE. CDR3 size: 14 residues. Germline trimming cut 3 bases from V and 5 bases from J; bases unmatched to any gene: 6. This CDR3 is CASSDRGVGETQYF. DNA for the CDR3: TGTGCCAGCAGCGACAGGGGGGTCGGCGAGACCCAGTACTTC.

The rearrangement links TRBV5-1 to TRBJ2-7; D might be TRBD2 (6 bases). Germline CDR1 reads SGHRS; CDR2 reads YFSETQ. V dropped 7 bases and J dropped 4 bases, with 15 bases sitting between them. The CDR3 has 13 residues. The CDR3 DNA follows: TGCGCCAGCCGGGACTCTATGGGGTACGAGCAGTACTTC. The encoded protein is CASRDSMGYEQYF.

There are a few counts of this clone. The chain combines TRBV5-1 with TRBJ2-7; TRBD1 matches at 7 bases. The germline gives CDR1 SGHRS, CDR2 YFSETQ. Unmatched junction bases numbered 7, after V lost 3 bases and J lost 4 bases. This CDR3 has 14 amino acids. CDR3 nucleotide sequence: TGCGCCAGCAGCTCTCGACAGGGTGTATACGAGCAGTACTTC. It is translated as CASSSRQGVYEQYF.

This chain links TRBV18 with TRBJ2-7, with TRBD1 identical over 9 bases. The length of the CDR3 is 12 residues. Per the germline V gene, CDR1 is KGHSH and CDR2 is LQKENI. Trimming removed 3 bases from V and 9 bases from J; junction bases left unmatched: 3. CDR3 loop: CASSPGQGPQYF. In DNA, the CDR3 is TGTGCCAGCTCACCGGGACAGGGACCGCAGTACTTC. Variable domain in full (rest from reference TRBV18 and TRBJ2-7): NAGVMQNPRHLVRRRGQEARLRCSPMKGHSHVYWYRQLPEEGLKFMVYLQKENIIDESGMPKERFSAEFPKEGPSILRIQQVVRGDSAAYFCASSPGQGPQYFGPGTRLTVT.

This chain uses TRBV6-6 with TRBJ2-2, with D tentatively TRBD1 (6 bases). Trimming stripped 2 bases from V and 2 bases from J, with 12 bases between. This CDR3 region has 16 residues. Per germline, CDR1 MNHNY and CDR2 SVGAGI (reference sequence). Here the CDR3 DNA reads TGTGCCAGCAGTTACCGTTCGACAGGAAACACCGGGGAGCTGTTTTTT. Translation: CASSYRSTGNTGELFF.

This sequence joins TRBV7-2 and TRBJ2-5; 12 positions agree with TRBD2. Germline lookup yields CDR1 SGHTA and CDR2 FQGNSA. The V and J ends lost 4 bases and 2 bases, in that order; junction bases with no gene match: 5. This CDR3 is 16 amino acids long. The CDR3 DNA is TGTGCCAGCAGCTGGGGGACTAGCGGGCCGCAAGAGACCCAGTACTTC. It yields the protein CASSWGTSGPQETQYF.

This chain joins TRBV6-6 and TRBJ2-2, with TRBD2 matching over 9 bases. Losses at the gene ends were 6 bases for V and 6 bases for J; bases not matched to a gene: 8. From germline, CDR1 is MNHNY and CDR2 SVGAGI (reference sequence). This CDR3 spans 15 amino acids. CDR3 DNA: TGTGCCAGCAGGGGGAGTAGCGGGAGTTCCGGGGAGCTGTTTTTT. Amino acids: CASRGSSGSSGELFF.

This clone is a singleton in its sample. The rearrangement joins TRBV14 to TRBJ1-4; D possibly corresponds to TRBD1 (6 bases). Germline CDR1 SGHDN, CDR2 FVKESK. This CDR3 is built from 14 residues. V was trimmed by 4 bases and J by 8 bases, leaving 14 bases between them. CDR3 coding DNA: TGTGCCAGCAGCCCGGGGGGCCTTGGGGAAAAACTGTTTTTT. Translating gives CASSPGGLGEKLFF.